Below are 25 T cell receptor beta chains sequenced from a single sample in a study of T cell responses to AZD1222 COVID-19 vaccine. The data were produced by immunoSEQ multiplex PCR, yet TCRdb's version contains in-frame clones alone and is incomplete. The sample yields some 160,000 clones, just under 95% seen once. The sequencing used peripheral blood, collected on day 0 of AZD1222 vaccination. These receptor sequences come from an adult in good health.

The chain combines TRBV6-5 with TRBJ2-2; TRBD2 is a possible D gene (6 bases). The V end was cut by 8 bases, the J end by 0 bases, with 10 bases between. The germline CDR1 and CDR2 sequences are MNHEY and SVGAGI. The CDR3 sequence is 14 residues long. CDR3 nucleotide sequence: TGTGCCAGCCTGAGACTAGCGAACACCGGGGAGCTGTTTTTT. It encodes CASLRLANTGELFF.

The chain has TRBV5-1 and TRBJ2-7, with unresolved D. Germline V gives CDR1 SGHRS, CDR2 YFSETQ. Trimming removed 7 bases from V and 7 bases from J, with 9 bases in between. This CDR3 comprises 10 residues. In DNA form, the CDR3 reads TGCGCCAGCCCCATCGAGGAGCAGTACTTC. Translated, it gives CASPIEEQYF.

This chain links TRBV6-5 with TRBJ1-1, with D unresolved. Germline V CDR1 and CDR2: MNHEY, SVGAGI. The ends were cut back, 4 bases at V and 7 bases at J, with 16 bases in the middle. The CDR3 loop spans 14 amino acids. CDR3 sequence reads: CASSSFDGQGEAFF. Here the CDR3 DNA reads TGTGCCAGCAGTTCCTTCGACGGCCAAGGTGAAGCTTTCTTT.

The CDR3 sequence: CASSFDGDGGRTEAFF. DNA for the CDR3: TGCGCCAGCAGCTTTGATGGGGATGGGGGGAGAACTGAAGCTTTCTTT. The rearrangement links TRBV5-1 to TRBJ1-1; maybe TRBD1 (5 bases). The germline CDR1 and CDR2 sequences are SGHRS and YFSETQ. This CDR3 is 16 amino acids long. V lost 2 bases, J lost 5 bases, and 19 bases lay in between.

This clone appeared once. The chain recombines TRBV7-9 with TRBJ2-7; D ambiguous. CDR3 length equals 15 residues. The V gene lost 5 bases and the J gene lost 6 bases, with 20 bases spanning the gap. CDR1 and CDR2 (germline): SEHNR, FQNEAQ (reference sequence). This CDR3 reads CASSPTGYRLGEQYF. The CDR3 nucleotides read TGTGCCAGCAGCCCCACGGGTTATCGACTGGGCGAGCAGTACTTC.

The V gene is TRBV10-3, the J gene TRBJ1-1; D perhaps matches TRBD1 (5 bases). The V and J ends lost 5 bases and 1 base respectively, with 17 bases between them. CDR3 size: 16 residues. Germline CDR1 is ENHRY and CDR2 is SYGVKD. Written as DNA, the CDR3 is TGTGCCATCAGTACCGGAGCCCGGGACTGGAACACTGAAGCTTTCTTT. Translated: CAISTGARDWNTEAFF.

The rearrangement links TRBV5-1 to TRBJ1-3, with D perhaps matching TRBD1 (5 bases). The V end lost 0 bases, the J end lost 0 bases, and 13 bases lay between the germline ends. Germline loops: CDR1 SGHRS, CDR2 YFSETQ. The CDR3 extends over 17 amino acids. As DNA, the CDR3 is TGCGCCAGCAGCTTGGGGGGACCCACAGCCTCTGGAAACACCATATATTTT. The encoded protein is CASSLGGPTASGNTIYF.

The chain carries TRBV6-6 and TRBJ2-5; 11 bases are a match to TRBD1. The CDR3 contains 14 residues. Per germline, CDR1 MNHNY and CDR2 SVGAGI (reference sequence). Trimming cost V 2 bases and J 5 bases; bases outside gene matches: 1. CDR3 protein: CASSYRDRGETQYF. The CDR3 nucleotides are TGTGCCAGCAGTTACCGGGACAGGGGGGAGACCCAGTACTTC.

Comments on this clone: At one of its ends the junction is not consistent with the germline gene, which may arise from a read error. The gene calls are TRBV6-2 or TRBV6-3 and TRBJ2-1; 14 nucleotides line up with TRBD2. Germline V gene data show CDR1 as MNHEY and CDR2 as SVGEGT. The CDR3 is 13 amino acids. CDR3 amino acids: CASSSATSGGAVF. In nucleotides, the CDR3 is TGTGCCAGCAGTTCTGCGACTAGCGGGGGGGCTGTCTTC.

The chain recombines TRBV5-1 with TRBJ2-6, with 7 bases fitting TRBD1. CDR1 SGHRS and CDR2 YFSETQ come from the germline V gene. The CDR3 extends over 17 amino acids. V lost 5 bases and J lost 4; bases outside the gene matches: 12. The CDR3 is CASRPGTDPSGANVLTF. The CDR3, as DNA: TGCGCCAGCAGACCAGGGACAGACCCCTCCGGGGCCAACGTCCTGACTTTC.

The chain carries TRBV6-5 and TRBJ1-3; D gene ambiguous. The CDR3 is made up of 16 amino acids. The germline V gene encodes CDR1 MNHEY and CDR2 SVGAGI. V was pared by 0 bases and J by 4 bases, with 13 bases between. The CDR3 protein is CASSYSIGGMGNTIYF. CDR3 DNA sequence: TGTGCCAGCAGTTACTCGATAGGTGGCATGGGAAACACCATATATTTT.

This chain links TRBV5-1 with TRBJ2-5; 10 positions match TRBD2. CDR1 SGHRS and CDR2 YFSETQ come from the germline V gene. V lost 1 base to trimming and J lost 7 bases; unmatched junction nucleotides: 7. This CDR3 spans 15 amino acids. CDR3 loop: CASSLPASGGGTQYF. Written as DNA, the CDR3 is TGCGCCAGCAGCTTGCCGGCTAGCGGGGGAGGGACCCAGTACTTC.

The rearrangement uses TRBV5-1 and TRBJ2-7; maybe TRBD2 (5 bases). V lost 3 bases and J 0 bases, leaving 13 bases between the germline ends. This CDR3 is built from 15 residues. Germline V gives CDR1 SGHRS, CDR2 YFSETQ. In nucleotides, the CDR3 is TGCGCCAGCAGCTCCGCCGGCCGGGGCTCCTACGAGCAGTACTTC. This translates into CASSSAGRGSYEQYF.

The chain uses TRBV9 and TRBJ2-1, with TRBD1 as a possible D gene (5 bases). The V end was cut by 1 base, the J end by 5 bases, with 13 bases between. This CDR3 has 15 amino acids. The germline CDR1 and CDR2 sequences are SGDLS and YYNGEE. CDR3 coding DNA: TGTGCCAGCAGCGTATGGTCAGGGTATAACAATGAGCAGTTCTTC. Encoded protein: CASSVWSGYNNEQFF.

The chain has TRBV6-5 and TRBJ2-7; D gene uncertain. Trimming stripped 5 bases from V and 4 bases from J, with 18 bases between. Germline V CDR1 and CDR2: MNHEY, SVGAGI. The CDR3 contains 15 residues. The CDR3 DNA follows: TGTGCCAGCAGTCCACACTCCCCCACCCTTTACGAGCAGTACTTC. Protein: CASSPHSPTLYEQYF.

The V and J genes are TRBV7-9 and TRBJ2-3; 7 nucleotides match TRBD1. The V gene end was trimmed by 4 bases and the J gene end by 4 bases; junction bases not matched to a gene: 8. The CDR3 covers 15 residues. From germline, CDR1 is SEHNR and CDR2 FQNEAQ (reference sequence). The CDR3 spells CASSYPQGDPDTQYF. The CDR3 DNA reads as TGTGCCAGCAGCTACCCTCAGGGGGACCCAGATACGCAGTATTTT.

The chain has TRBV7-6 and TRBJ2-3; 7 bases are a match to TRBD1. CDR1 SGHVS and CDR2 FNYEAQ come from the germline V gene. The CDR3 spans 17 residues. V was pared by 4 bases and J by 3 bases, with 13 bases of the junction left unmatched. The CDR3 nucleotides read TGTGCCAGCAGCTCCCCCCCCCGGACAGGTAGTACAGATACGCAGTATTTT. It translates to CASSSPPRTGSTDTQYF.

CDR3 sequence (DNA): TGCGCCAGCAGCCAAGTGTTCTCAGGGGGCTATGGCTACACCTTC. Its translation: CASSQVFSGGYGYTF. The chain is built from TRBV4-1 and TRBJ1-2; 7 nucleotides line up with TRBD1. Germline V gene lookup returns CDR1 MGHRA and CDR2 YSYEKL. CDR3 length equals 15 residues. Unmatched junction bases numbered 6, after V lost 1 base and J lost 4 bases.

The chain carries TRBV21-1 and TRBJ1-5; the table's D call, TRBD1, has no DNA check behind it. TRBV21-1 is classified as a pseudogene. The CDR3 consists of 15 residues. In nucleotides, the CDR3 is TGTGCCAGCAGCCGACACGGACAGGCGAATCAGCCCCAGCATTTT. It specifies CASSRHGQANQPQHF.

Here the CDR3 reads CASSPGGLPYNEQFF. In nucleotides, the CDR3 is TGTGCCAGCAGCCCAGGGGGGCTTCCCTACAATGAGCAGTTCTTC. The chain employs TRBV11-3 and TRBJ2-1, with D possibly TRBD1 on 7 matching bases. The CDR3 runs to 15 residues. Germline CDR1 SGHNT, CDR2 YENEEA. With 5 bases removed from V and 2 bases from J, the gap between germline ends came to 13 bases.

The CDR3 is CASRHPFRGTDTQYF. The CDR3 DNA is TGTGCCAGCAGGCACCCATTTCGGGGCACAGATACGCAGTATTTT. The rearrangement links TRBV7-9 to TRBJ2-3; D gene uncertain. V lost 6 bases and J 1 base, leaving 14 bases between the germline ends. The CDR3 extends over 15 amino acids. Germline-derived CDR1 and CDR2 are SEHNR and FQNEAQ (reference sequence).

This chain uses TRBV7-9 with TRBJ2-3; 8 bases map to TRBD1. V gave up 5 bases and J gave up 2 bases; unmatched junction bases: 6. The germline gives CDR1 SEHNR, CDR2 FQNEAQ (reference sequence). This CDR3 is 15 amino acids long. The CDR3 coding sequence is TGTGCCAGCAGCCTCGGACAGGGTGACACAGATACGCAGTATTTT. Protein sequence: CASSLGQGDTDTQYF.

This clone has just one count. The rearrangement joins TRBV30 to TRBJ2-5; D uncertain. The V end was cut by 2 bases, the J end by 1 base, with 8 bases between. There are 13 residues in the CDR3. CDR1 is GTSNPN, CDR2 SVGIG, per germline (reference sequence). The CDR3 region has the DNA TGTGCCTGGAGTCCCTGGGCCCAAGAGACCCAGTACTTC. The encoded protein is CAWSPWAQETQYF.

V gene TRBV7-2 combines with J gene TRBJ1-2; D is possibly TRBD1 (6 bases). From germline, CDR1 is SGHTA and CDR2 FQGNSA. The CDR3 sequence is 14 residues long. Trimming removed 1 base at V and 4 bases at J, with 10 bases between. CDR3 nucleotides: TGTGCCAGCAGCTTAGGTACAGGGTCCTATGGCTACACCTTC. This translates into CASSLGTGSYGYTF.

V is TRBV24-1 and J is TRBJ2-3, with D hard to call. The CDR3 spans 14 residues. The germline V gene encodes CDR1 KGHDR and CDR2 SFDVKD. The V and J ends lost 2 bases and 1 base respectively, with 6 bases between them. CDR3: CATSDSRGTDTQYF. The CDR3 DNA reads TGTGCCACCAGTGATTCAAGGGGCACAGATACGCAGTATTTT.